This is a list of T cell receptor beta chains from one sample in a study of T-cell reconstitution after alpha-beta-depleted transplantation in children. One entry per CDR3 protein results from TCRdb running MiXCR on the PCR reads. The sample holds around 200,000 distinct CDR3 sequences; approximately 10% are singletons and the top ten take over 25%. This specimen was PBMCs, taken before TCRalphabeta/CD19-depleted stem cell transplant. The receptors originated from a child under two years old with acute myeloid leukemia, due to receive a stem cell transplant. CDR3s include the opening cysteine and the closing phenylalanine or tryptophan. Each record gives: clone size, D gene, J gene, V gene, CDR3 DNA, CDR3 protein. A D gene is named only where the DNA matches it firmly. Only part of the rows carry a size: once, few, many, or a class if the clone is expanded.

many | NA | TRBJ2-2 | TRBV20-1 | TGCAGTGCCCCACTATGGAACACCGGGGAGCTGTTTTTT | CSAPLWNTGELFF
few | TRBD1 | TRBJ2-7 | TRBV27 | TGTGCCAGCGGGGAAACGGACAGGCAGGCATCCTACGAGCAGTACTTC | CASGETDRQASYEQYF
many | NA | TRBJ2-7 | TRBV12-3/TRBV12-4 | TGTGCCAGCAGTTTGTTAGTGGACATGACCTACGAGCAGTACTTC | CASSLLVDMTYEQYF
many | NA | TRBJ1-2 | TRBV5-8 | TGTGCCAGCAGCGGTAGAGGGACCCCTTATGGCTACACCTTC | CASSGRGTPYGYTF
NA | TRBD2 | TRBJ2-3 | TRBV7-9 | TGTGCCAGCAGCCCAGGGCCTAGCGGGAGCACAGATACGCAGTATTTT | CASSPGPSGSTDTQYF
many | TRBD1 | TRBJ2-5 | TRBV29-1 | TGCAGCGTTGGACAGGGTGTGGAGACCCAGTACTTC | CSVGQGVETQYF
many | TRBD1 | TRBJ2-5 | TRBV20-1 | TGCAGTGCTAGGCGGACAGGGGTTGAGACCCAGTACTTC | CSARRTGVETQYF
few | NA | TRBJ1-2 | TRBV3-1 | TGTGCCAGCAGCCAAGAAGTGAGGCAGGACACCTCTAACTATGGCTACACCTTC | CASSQEVRQDTSNYGYTF
many | TRBD2 | TRBJ2-1 | TRBV29-1 | TGCAGCGTTGGGACTAGCGGGAGCACCTACAATGAGCAGTTCTTC | CSVGTSGSTYNEQFF
many | TRBD1 | TRBJ1-2 | TRBV27 | TGTGCCAGCAGTCAAGAGGGGGCTGGTGGCTACACCTTC | CASSQEGAGGYTF
many | NA | TRBJ2-1 | TRBV27 | TGTGCCAGCAACAGCCTCAGCTCCTACAATGAGCAGTTCTTC | CASNSLSSYNEQFF
NA | TRBD1 | TRBJ1-4 | TRBV6-6 | TGTGCCAGCACCACAGGGGTGGGTGAAAAACTGTTTTTT | CASTTGVGEKLFF
many | TRBD1 | TRBJ1-5 | TRBV27 | TGTGCCAGCAGCCGAGGGACAGGGAATCAGCCCCAGCATTTT | CASSRGTGNQPQHF
few | NA | TRBJ2-7 | TRBV29-1 | TGCAGCGTAAGGACTAACTCCTACGAGCAGTACTTC | CSVRTNSYEQYF
many | NA | TRBJ1-2 | TRBV20-1 | TGCAGTGCTAGAGATCGGGAAAGGGGAAAGTATGGCTACACCTTC | CSARDRERGKYGYTF
many | NA | TRBJ2-2 | TRBV27 | TGTGCCAGCAGACAGGGAAGCGGGACCGGGGAGCTGTTTTTT | CASRQGSGTGELFF
many | NA | TRBJ1-5 | TRBV10-3 | TGTGCCATCAGTGGGGGGGTGAATCAGCCCCAGCATTTT | CAISGGVNQPQHF
many | NA | TRBJ1-1 | TRBV5-1 | TGCGCCAGCAGCTTGGAGGGTATCGCGGAAGCTTTCTTT | CASSLEGIAEAFF
many | NA | TRBJ1-1 | TRBV29-1 | TGCAGCTCCTTAGGTAGGAACACTGAAGCTTTCTTT | CSSLGRNTEAFF
many | NA | TRBJ1-2 | TRBV29-1 | TGCAGCGCCGGGGGAGACTTAAACTATGGCTACACCTTC | CSAGGDLNYGYTF
many | NA | TRBJ2-4 | TRBV27 | TGTGCCAGCAGTTTAGCGGGGGCAGAAAACATTCAGTACTTC | CASSLAGAENIQYF
many | TRBD2 | TRBJ2-3 | TRBV20-1 | TGCAGTGCTAGCCGGACTAGCGGGAGGCGGGGCACAGATACGCAGTATTTT | CSASRTSGRRGTDTQYF
many | NA | TRBJ2-1 | TRBV10-2 | TGCGCCAGCAGACTACCGGGACTCTCCAATGAGCAGTTCTTC | CASRLPGLSNEQFF
many | NA | TRBJ2-3 | TRBV7-2 | TGTGCCAGCAGCTTAGCGATCAGCACAGATACGCAGTATTTT | CASSLAISTDTQYF
many | NA | TRBJ1-2 | TRBV12-3/TRBV12-4 | TGTGCCAGCAGTTTACGGCAGGGGTCCGGCTATGGCTACACCTTC | CASSLRQGSGYGYTF
few | NA | TRBJ2-2 | TRBV5-1 | TGCGCCAGCAGCTTGTGGCTGTCGAACACCGGGGAGCTGTTTTTT | CASSLWLSNTGELFF
many | NA | TRBJ2-5 | TRBV4-2 | TGTGCCAGCAGCCAAGATGGGCCCCTCTCTAGCGCCCAAGAGACCCAGTACTTC | CASSQDGPLSSAQETQYF
many | NA | TRBJ2-1 | TRBV10-3 | TGTGCCATCACCGACCAAGGTGTAAATGAGCAGTTCTTC | CAITDQGVNEQFF
many | TRBD1 | TRBJ2-3 | TRBV24-1 | TGTGCCACCAGTGACCTGGCCCGGGACAGGGGGCGCATATTGGATACGCAGTATTTT | CATSDLARDRGRILDTQYF
many | TRBD2 | TRBJ2-2 | TRBV12-3/TRBV12-4 | TGTGCCAGCAGTTTCGGACTAGCGGGGATCGGGGAGCTGTTTTTT | CASSFGLAGIGELFF
NA | NA | TRBJ1-1 | TRBV6-4 | TGTGCCAGCAGTCTCTGGGGCAATTCCGTCACTGAAGCTTTCTTT | CASSLWGNSVTEAFF
many | NA | TRBJ2-5 | TRBV20-1 | TGCAGTGCTCAGCGGGACCAAGAGACCCAGTACTTC | CSAQRDQETQYF
many | NA | TRBJ2-7 | TRBV10-2 | TGCGCCAGAATCTGGGGACCACCCCTTTACGAGCAGTACTTC | CARIWGPPLYEQYF
many | TRBD2 | TRBJ2-3 | TRBV24-1 | TGTGCCACCAGTGATTTGCCGGGGTTCCCGCGGACTAGCGGGAGTCGAGCCCCAGATACGCAGTATTTT | CATSDLPGFPRTSGSRAPDTQYF
many | TRBD2 | TRBJ2-7 | TRBV7-2 | TGTGCCAGCAGTTATAGCGGGAGGGCCGGTGAGCAGTACTTC | CASSYSGRAGEQYF
many | NA | TRBJ1-1 | TRBV7-9 | TGTGCCAGCAGCCATTTCGGGGGGGGGAACACTGAAGCTTTCTTT | CASSHFGGGNTEAFF
many | NA | TRBJ1-4 | TRBV12-3/TRBV12-4 | TGTGCCAGCAGTTTAGGCCACCCCGGGCAAAAACTGTTTTTT | CASSLGHPGQKLFF
many | TRBD2 | TRBJ2-1 | TRBV7-9 | TGTGCGGGGACTAGCGGGGGGCTTGAGCAGTTCTTC | CAGTSGGLEQFF
many | NA | TRBJ2-5 | TRBV5-1 | TGCGCCAGCAGCTTGGCTCCCCGAGAGACCCAGTACTTC | CASSLAPRETQYF
many | NA | TRBJ2-1 | TRBV5-1 | TGCGCCAGCAGCCCGCCTAGTAGCAGTATCTTTGATGAGCAGTTCTTC | CASSPPSSSIFDEQFF
many | NA | TRBJ2-1 | TRBV7-2 | TGTGCCAGCAGCACGCGTGGTAGGGGATACAATGAGCAGTTCTTC | CASSTRGRGYNEQFF
many | NA | TRBJ2-3 | TRBV29-1 | TGCAGCGCGTTGTTGCGGGCCTGGATAGATACGCAGTATTTT | CSALLRAWIDTQYF
many | NA | TRBJ2-2 | TRBV3-1 | TGTGCCAGCAGCCAAACCGGGGAGCTGTTTTTT | CASSQTGELFF
many | NA | TRBJ1-1 | TRBV3-1 | TGTGCCAGCAGTCCAAGGTCCACTGTGAACACTGAAGCTTTCTTT | CASSPRSTVNTEAFF
many | TRBD1 | TRBJ1-2 | TRBV19 | TGTGCCAGTAGTATCACGCGACAGGGCGACTATGGCTACACCTTC | CASSITRQGDYGYTF
many | NA | TRBJ2-7 | TRBV6-1 | TGTGCCAGTCGAGGGGCATACGAGCAGTACTTC | CASRGAYEQYF
few | NA | TRBJ1-5 | TRBV19 | TGTGCCAGTAGTACGGGAACTCGAAGGGGTCAGCCCCAGCATTTT | CASSTGTRRGQPQHF
few | NA | TRBJ2-3 | TRBV23-1 | TGCGCCAGCAGTCACAGGATGCGGAGCACAGATACGCAGTATTTT | CASSHRMRSTDTQYF
NA | TRBD1 | TRBJ1-6 | TRBV7-2 | TGTGCCAGCAGCTTAGGCAGGGGGCCGGATTCACCCCTCCACTTT | CASSLGRGPDSPLHF
many | NA | TRBJ2-7 | TRBV12-3/TRBV12-4 | TGTGCCAGCAGCCGAACCGGGACTCGAAACTACGAGCAGTACTTC | CASSRTGTRNYEQYF
many | TRBD1 | TRBJ1-1 | TRBV7-9 | TGTGCCAGCAGCTTGATGACAGGGCCGGGTTGGACTGAAGCTTTCTTT | CASSLMTGPGWTEAFF
NA | NA | TRBJ2-1 | TRBV5-1 | TGCGCCAGCAGCTTGATGGGGGGGGCTAGCTCCTACAATGGGCAGTTCTTC | CASSLMGGASSYNGQFF
many | NA | TRBJ1-1 | TRBV20-1 | TGCAGTGCTAGAGATTCCAACACACGGACTGAAGCTTTCTTT | CSARDSNTRTEAFF
NA | TRBD1 | TRBJ2-2 | TRBV24-1 | TGTGCCACCAGTGATTCGAGACAGGGGAACACCGGGGAGCTGTTTTTT | CATSDSRQGNTGELFF
many | NA | TRBJ2-1 | TRBV27 | TGTGCCAGCAGTTTAGGGACCCCAGGCGATGAGCAGTTCTTC | CASSLGTPGDEQFF
NA | NA | TRBJ2-7 | TRBV29-1 | TGCAGCGTCGACGGGACGGTGGACGACGAGCAGTACTTC | CSVDGTVDDEQYF
many | NA | TRBJ2-7 | TRBV28 | TGTGCCAGCAGTACTACTGGGGTAGCGGTCGACTACGAGCAGTACTTC | CASSTTGVAVDYEQYF
many | TRBD2 | TRBJ2-2 | TRBV6-2/TRBV6-3 | TGTGCCAGCGCCTCGAGCTGGGGGGGCACCGGGGAGCTGTTTTTT | CASASSWGGTGELFF
few | NA | TRBJ2-7 | TRBV12-5 | TGTGCTAGTGGTTTATCCGGGACCTACGAGCAGTACTTC | CASGLSGTYEQYF